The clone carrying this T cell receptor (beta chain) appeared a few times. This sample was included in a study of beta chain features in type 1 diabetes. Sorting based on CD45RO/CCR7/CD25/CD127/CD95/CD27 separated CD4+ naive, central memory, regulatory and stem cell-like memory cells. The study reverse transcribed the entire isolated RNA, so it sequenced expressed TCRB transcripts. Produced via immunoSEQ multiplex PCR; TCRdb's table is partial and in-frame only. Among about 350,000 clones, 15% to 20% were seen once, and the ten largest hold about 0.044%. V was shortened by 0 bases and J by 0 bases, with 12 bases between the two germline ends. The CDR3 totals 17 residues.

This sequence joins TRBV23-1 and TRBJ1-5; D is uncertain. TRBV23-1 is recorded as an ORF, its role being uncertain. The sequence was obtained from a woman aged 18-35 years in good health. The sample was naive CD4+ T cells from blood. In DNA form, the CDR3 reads TGCGCCAGCAGTCAATCAAGCGGGAAGAATAGCAATCAGCCCCAGCATTTT. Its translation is CASSQSSGKNSNQPQHF.